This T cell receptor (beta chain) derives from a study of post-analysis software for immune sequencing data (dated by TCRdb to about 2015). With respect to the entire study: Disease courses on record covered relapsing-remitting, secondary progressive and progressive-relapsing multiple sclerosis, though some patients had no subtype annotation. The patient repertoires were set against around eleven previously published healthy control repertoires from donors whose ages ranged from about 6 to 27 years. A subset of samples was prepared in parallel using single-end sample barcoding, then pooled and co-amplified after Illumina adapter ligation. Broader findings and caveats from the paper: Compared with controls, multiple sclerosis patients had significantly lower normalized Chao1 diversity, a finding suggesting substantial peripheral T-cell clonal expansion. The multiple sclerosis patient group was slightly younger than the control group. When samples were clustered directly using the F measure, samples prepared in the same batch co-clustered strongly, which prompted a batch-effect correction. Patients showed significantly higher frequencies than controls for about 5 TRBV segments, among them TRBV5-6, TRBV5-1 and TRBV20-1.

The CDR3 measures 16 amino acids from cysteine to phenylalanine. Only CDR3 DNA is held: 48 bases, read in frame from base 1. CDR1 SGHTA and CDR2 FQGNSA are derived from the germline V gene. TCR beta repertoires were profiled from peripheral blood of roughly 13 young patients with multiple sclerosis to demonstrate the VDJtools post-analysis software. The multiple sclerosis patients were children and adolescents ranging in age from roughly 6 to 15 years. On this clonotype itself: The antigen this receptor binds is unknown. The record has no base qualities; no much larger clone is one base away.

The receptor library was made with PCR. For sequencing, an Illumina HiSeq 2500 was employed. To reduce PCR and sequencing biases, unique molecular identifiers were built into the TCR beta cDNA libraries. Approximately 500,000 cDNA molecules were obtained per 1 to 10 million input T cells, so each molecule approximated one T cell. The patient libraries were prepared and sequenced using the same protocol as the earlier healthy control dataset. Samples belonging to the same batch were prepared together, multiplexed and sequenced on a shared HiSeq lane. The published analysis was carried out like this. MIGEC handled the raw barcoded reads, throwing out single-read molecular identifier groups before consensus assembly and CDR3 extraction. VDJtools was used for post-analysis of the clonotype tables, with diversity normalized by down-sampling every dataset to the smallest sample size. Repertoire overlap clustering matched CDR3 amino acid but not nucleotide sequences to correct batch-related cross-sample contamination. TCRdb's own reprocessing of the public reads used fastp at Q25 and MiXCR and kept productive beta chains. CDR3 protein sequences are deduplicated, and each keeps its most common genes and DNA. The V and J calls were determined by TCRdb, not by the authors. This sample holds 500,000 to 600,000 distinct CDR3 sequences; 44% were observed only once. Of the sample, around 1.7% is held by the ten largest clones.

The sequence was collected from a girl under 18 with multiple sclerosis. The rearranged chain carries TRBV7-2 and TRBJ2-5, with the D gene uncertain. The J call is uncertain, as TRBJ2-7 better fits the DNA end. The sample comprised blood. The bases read TGTGCCAGCAGCTTAGATCGGGTGCCGAAGGTCGACGAGCAGTACTTC. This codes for CASSLDRVPKVDEQYF.